The following is a T cell receptor beta chain sequence with its context. The data originate from a study of blood T cell repertoires in COVID-19. The table came from immunoSEQ multiplex PCR; TCRdb's copy has only in-frame clones and leaves some out. The sample lists 130,000 to 150,000 clones, around 81% seen once, with roughly 6.2% in the top ten. This TCR derives from a middle-aged woman who had recovered from COVID-19. Sequencing was carried out using PBMCs or T cells enriched from blood (not recorded which).

As DNA, the CDR3 is TGTGCCAGCAGCTTAGAAGGGAGGGTTGGCAATGAGCAGTTCTTC. Its protein product is CASSLEGRVGNEQFF. The chain has TRBV11-1 and TRBJ2-1; 7 bases fit TRBD2. CDR3 length: 15 amino acids. The ends lost 1 base at V and 6 bases at J; junction bases unmatched: 6. CDR1 SGHAT and CDR2 FQDESV come from the germline V gene (reference sequence).